This TCR beta chain was found in a study of cytomegalovirus exposure and HLA in healthy donors. V lost 3 bases, J lost 4 bases, and 12 bases lay in between. Germline CDR1 is MGHRA and CDR2 is YSYEKL. The CDR3 has 14 amino acids. Repertoires were generated with immunoSEQ multiplex PCR, while TCRdb's copy carries only in-frame clones and drops some. There are about 330,000 clones in the sample; roughly 87% occur only once, and over 1% lies in the top ten. Material for sequencing was PBMCs. This TCR derives from a woman between 25 and 40 years old in good health and CMV-seropositive. V usage is TRBV4-1 and J usage is TRBJ1-1; TRBD1 might be the D (5 bases). For the CDR3, the DNA is TGCGCCAGCAGCCAGGGGTGGGGGACCACTGAAGCTTTCTTT. Amino acid sequence: CASSQGWGTTEAFF.